The 20 T cell receptor beta chains below all came from one sample that was sequenced in a study of blood T cell repertoires in COVID-19 (dated by TCRdb to 2020 to 2022). Library construction relied on the immunoSEQ multiplex PCR assay. TCRdb's version of the immuneACCESS table is confined to in-frame rearrangements and falls short of the full clone set. An unresolved V gene accounts for under half of the shortfall where checked; the remainder is of unknown origin. The sample data list roughly 360,000 clones, and over 75% of these were observed just once. The biggest ten clones account for around 0.97% of the sample. Sequenced sample: PBMCs or T cells enriched from blood (not recorded which). These receptors originate from a woman in her twenties or thirties with acute COVID-19.

This clone showed up just once. The chain combines TRBV29-1 with TRBJ1-2; maybe TRBD1 (5 bases). Germline lookup yields CDR1 SQVTM and CDR2 ANQGSEA. V was shortened by 6 bases and J by 8 bases, with 19 bases between the two germline ends. The CDR3 loop spans 13 amino acids. Here the CDR3 reads CSVGRSGAGGYTF. For the CDR3, the DNA is TGCAGCGTCGGCAGAAGTGGGGCAGGAGGCTACACCTTC.

The rearrangement joins TRBV6-5 to TRBJ2-7; a possible D gene is TRBD2 (6 bases). The germline V gene encodes CDR1 MNHEY and CDR2 SVGAGI. V shed 0 bases and J shed 6 bases, with 15 bases lying between them. This CDR3 is 15 amino acids long. This CDR3 is CASSYSSGRSSEQYF. In nucleotides, the CDR3 is TGTGCCAGCAGTTACTCGTCAGGGAGGAGTAGCGAGCAGTACTTC.

This chain connects TRBV18 to TRBJ2-1, with a possible D match to TRBD2 (7 bases). Between the trimmed V and J ends, which lost 3 bases and 6 bases, there was a span of 18 bases. Germline V gives CDR1 KGHSH, CDR2 LQKENI. The CDR3 runs 16 residues. CDR3 sequence: CASSPRAGDNFNEQFF. The CDR3 DNA reads as TGTGCCAGCTCACCGCGGGCGGGGGACAATTTCAATGAGCAGTTCTTC.

The chain recombines TRBV5-1 with TRBJ2-1, with D possibly TRBD1 on 6 matching bases. Trimming took 6 bases from V and 6 from J, leaving 22 bases between them. The CDR3 runs 16 residues. Germline loops: CDR1 SGHRS, CDR2 YFSETQ. In DNA form, the CDR3 reads TGCGCCAGCAACCCTAAAGGGGTCCAAGGGGGCAATGAGCAGTTCTTC. Protein product: CASNPKGVQGGNEQFF.

This chain uses TRBV7-8 with TRBJ1-3; a possible D gene is TRBD1 (5 bases). This CDR3 has 16 residues. Between the trimmed V and J ends, which lost 2 bases and 4 bases, there was a span of 15 bases. The germline gives CDR1 SGHVS, CDR2 FQNEAQ. The chain's CDR3 is CASSLWSQGEGNTIYF. In DNA, the CDR3 is TGTGCCAGCAGCTTATGGTCCCAGGGTGAGGGAAACACCATATATTTT.

This chain uses TRBV5-4 with TRBJ1-1, with no clear D. V lost 0 bases to trimming and J lost 4 bases, with 13 bases between them. Germline CDR1 is SGHNT and CDR2 is YYREEE (reference sequence). This CDR3 is built from 15 residues. The CDR3 DNA sequence: TGTGCCAGCAGCTTGGAACCCCTCGGTGGCACTGAAGCTTTCTTT. Translating gives CASSLEPLGGTEAFF. Supplemented by reference TRBV5-4 and TRBJ1-1, the full variable domain reads ETGVTQSPTHLIKTRGQQVTLRCSSQSGHNTVSWYQQALGQGPQFIFQYYREEENGRGNFPPRFSGLQFPNYSSELNVNALELDDSALYLCASSLEPLGGTEAFFGQGTRLTVV.

The rearrangement joins TRBV6-2 or TRBV6-3 to TRBJ1-1, with a weak D call TRBD1 (6 bases). This CDR3 spans 13 amino acids. Trimming took 5 bases from V and 7 from J, leaving 14 bases between them. Germline CDR1 reads MNHEY; CDR2 reads SVGEGT. This CDR3 is CASSLRGQFEAFF. The DNA for the CDR3 is TGTGCCAGCAGTCTCCGAGGACAGTTTGAAGCTTTCTTT.

This chain uses TRBV15 with TRBJ1-4, with 9 bases lining up with TRBD1. The germline V gene has CDR1 LNHNV and CDR2 YYDKDF (reference sequence). This CDR3 contains 17 residues. The junction had 10 bases not matched to a gene; V was cut back by 1 base and J by 7 bases. The CDR3 loop reads CATSRVWGGDRAEKLFF. In DNA form, the CDR3 reads TGTGCCACCAGCAGAGTTTGGGGTGGGGACAGGGCTGAAAAACTGTTTTTT.

V usage is TRBV30 and J usage is TRBJ1-6; D perhaps matches TRBD1 (5 bases). Trimming stripped 4 bases from V and 4 bases from J, with 14 bases between. The germline V gene encodes CDR1 GTSNPN and CDR2 SVGIG (reference sequence). The CDR3 is 15 residues long. The CDR3 sequence is CAWKGSAGYNSPLHF. DNA for the CDR3: TGTGCCTGGAAGGGATCGGCAGGGTATAATTCACCCCTCCACTTT.

The chain combines TRBV5-3 with TRBJ1-2, with 8 nucleotides matching TRBD1. TRBV5-3 is recorded as an ORF, its role being uncertain. The CDR3 is made up of 12 amino acids. J lost 4 bases, V lost 6 bases, and 2 bases had no gene match. The chain's CDR3 is CARTTGAYGYTF. The CDR3 DNA reads TGTGCCAGAACGACAGGGGCCTATGGCTACACCTTC.

This clone was observed a single time. The rearrangement uses TRBV19 and TRBJ1-3, with a weak D call TRBD1 (6 bases). V lost 6 bases and J lost 0, with 18 bases in between. The CDR3 is made up of 17 amino acids. Germline CDR1 is LNHDA and CDR2 is SQIVND (reference sequence). The CDR3 reads CASRYGPGQSSGNTIYF. CDR3 sequence (DNA): TGTGCCAGTAGGTATGGACCGGGACAAAGCTCTGGAAACACCATATATTTT.

Regarding this clone: The same CDR3 is also encoded by other DNA sequences in this sample. The chain uses TRBV29-1 and TRBJ1-6; 7 bases align to TRBD1. J was trimmed by 4 bases and V by 6 bases; bases with no gene match: 3. The germline V gene has CDR1 SQVTM and CDR2 ANQGSEA. The CDR3 totals 13 residues. CDR3 sequence: CSVRQGYNSPLHF. The CDR3, as DNA: TGCAGCGTCAGACAGGGTTATAATTCACCCCTCCACTTT.

The rearrangement joins TRBV6-1 to TRBJ1-5, with unresolved D. Trimming took off 3 bases at V and 6 bases at J, with 15 bases between the two ends. This CDR3 is built from 15 residues. Germline assignment: CDR1 MNHNS and CDR2 SASEGT. CDR3 coding DNA: TGTGCCAGCAGTGACCTAGACCGCCTCGTTCAGCCCCAGCATTTT. Translating gives CASSDLDRLVQPQHF.

This sequence joins TRBV5-1 and TRBJ1-2; possible D gene TRBD1, 5 bases. V gave up 1 base and J gave up 7 bases, with 14 bases separating them. This CDR3 comprises 14 residues. Germline CDR1 reads SGHRS; CDR2 reads YFSETQ. This CDR3 is CASSLLRGSFGYTF. CDR3 coding DNA: TGCGCCAGCAGCTTGCTGCGGGGGTCCTTTGGCTACACCTTC.

This rearrangement joins TRBV9 to TRBJ2-2; 9 nucleotides align to TRBD1. Trimming removed 2 bases from V and 4 bases from J; junction bases left unmatched: 9. The CDR3 has 17 amino acids. The germline V gene has CDR1 SGDLS and CDR2 YYNGEE. CDR3 coding DNA: TGTGCCAGCAGCGTTCGGCCGGGACAGGGAGGCACCGGGGAGCTGTTTTTT. It translates to CASSVRPGQGGTGELFF.

J is TRBJ1-4 and V is TRBV3-1 (or the pseudogene TRBV3-2), with a possible D match to TRBD1 (6 bases). This CDR3 is built from 17 residues. Germline CDR1 LGHDT, CDR2 YNNKEL (reference sequence). V dropped 3 bases and J dropped 5 bases, with 19 bases sitting between them. Written as DNA, the CDR3 is TGTGCCAGCAGCCAGACTCTTGGACAGTGGGGCAATGAAAAACTGTTTTTT. Protein sequence: CASSQTLGQWGNEKLFF.

In its sample, this clone is medium-sized. The chain is built from TRBV5-1 and TRBJ1-4, with D possibly TRBD1 on 5 matching bases. V shed 5 bases and J shed 7 bases, with 18 bases lying between them. From germline, CDR1 is SGHRS and CDR2 YFSETQ. CDR3 length: 15 amino acids. The CDR3 nucleotides read TGCGCCAGCAGGCCATCGGGTGGGGCAACTGAAAAACTGTTTTTT. This sequence encodes CASRPSGGATEKLFF. Full variable domain (remainder filled in from reference TRBV5-1 and TRBJ1-4): KAGVTQTPRYLIKTRGQQVTLSCSPISGHRSVSWYQQTPGQGLQFLFEYFSETQRNKGNFPGRFSGRQFSNSRSEMNVSTLELGDSALYLCASRPSGGATEKLFFGSGTQLSVL.

This chain joins TRBV29-1 and TRBJ2-5; D not certain. V was shortened by 6 bases and J by 4 bases, with 9 bases between the two germline ends. The length of the CDR3 is 11 residues. The V gene's germline CDR1 is SQVTM and CDR2 ANQGSEA. CDR3 in DNA: TGCAGCGTACGGAGATTAGAGACCCAGTACTTC. Amino acid sequence: CSVRRLETQYF.

The chain joins TRBV29-1 to TRBJ2-7; tentative D call: TRBD1 (6 bases). CDR1 and CDR2 from the germline V gene are SQVTM and ANQGSEA. The CDR3 extends over 12 amino acids. Trimming shortened V by 5 bases and J by 5 bases, and 13 bases separated the two germline ends. The CDR3 region is CSVLQGSHEQYF. CDR3 nucleotide sequence: TGCAGCGTTCTACAGGGTTCCCACGAGCAGTACTTC.

The V call is TRBV7-9, the J call TRBJ1-2; possibly TRBD1 for D (5 bases). The V gene lost 3 bases and the J gene lost 2 bases, with 10 bases spanning the gap. In germline, CDR1 is SEHNR, CDR2 FQNEAQ (reference sequence). CDR3 length: 14 amino acids. CDR3 region: CASSLEGLNYGYTF. The CDR3 nucleotides read TGTGCCAGCAGCTTGGAGGGGTTGAACTATGGCTACACCTTC. Full variable domain (outside the CDR3, taken from reference TRBV7-9 and TRBJ1-2): DTGVSQNPRHKITKRGQNVTFRCDPISEHNRLYWYRQTLGQGPEFLTYFQNEAQLEKSRLLSDRFSAERPKGSFSTLEIQRTEQGDSAMYLCASSLEGLNYGYTFGSGTRLTVV.